Shown below are 32 T cell receptor beta chains from a single sample sequenced in a study of vaccination effects on CD4 cells after COVID-19. Before sequencing took place, the ViraFEST assay used viral peptide pools to expand antigen-specific CD4+ T cells. CD4+ T cell isolation took place after approximately 11 days of culture. None of these healthy vaccinees had been infected with SARS-CoV-2 before vaccination. These receptors have no identified antigens. TCRdb's copy holds only in-frame clones and misses some; the assay was immunoSEQ multiplex PCR. The sample shows approximately 28,000 clones, roughly 74% of them seen only once. The sequencing used CD4+ T cells from PBMCs cultured with HCoV-NL63 spike peptides, collected before COVID-19 vaccination. The receptors were gathered from a human donor who received a COVID-19 vaccine.

This rearrangement joins TRBV4-2 to TRBJ2-6, with 7 nucleotides matching TRBD2. This CDR3 is built from 20 residues. Germline CDR1 reads LGHNA; CDR2 reads YNFKEQ. V gave up 0 bases and J gave up 0 bases; unmatched junction bases: 11. Here the CDR3 reads CASSQDPGGVGSSGANVLTF. In nucleotides, the CDR3 is TGTGCCAGCAGCCAAGATCCTGGGGGGGTGGGATCCTCTGGGGCCAACGTCCTGACTTTC.

This chain joins TRBV27 and TRBJ2-1; 8 nucleotides line up with TRBD1. V trimming: 3 bases; J trimming: 6 bases; junction bases outside the gene matches: 7. The germline gives CDR1 MNHEY, CDR2 SMNVEV (reference sequence). The CDR3 has 15 amino acids. The CDR3 protein is CASSFQGAWVNEQFF. The CDR3 DNA reads TGTGCCAGCAGTTTCCAGGGGGCGTGGGTCAATGAGCAGTTCTTC.

This clone appeared a single time. The chain couples TRBV11-3 to TRBJ2-7, with D tentatively TRBD1 (6 bases). The CDR3 is 13 residues long. CDR1 is SGHNT, CDR2 YENEEA, per germline. The ends were cut back, 3 bases at V and 1 base at J, with 7 bases in the middle. CDR3 protein: CASSLQGSYEQYF. CDR3 bases: TGTGCCAGCAGCTTGCAGGGGTCCTACGAGCAGTACTTC.

The chain is built from TRBV30 and TRBJ1-5; D unresolved. The CDR3 has 13 amino acids. V lost 5 bases to trimming and J lost 3 bases, with 11 bases between them. Germline V CDR1 and CDR2: GTSNPN, SVGIG (reference sequence). The CDR3 DNA reads TGTGCCTGGGATGCGGGTACCAATCAGCCCCAGCATTTT. Residues: CAWDAGTNQPQHF.

The chain employs TRBV30 and TRBJ1-3, with 8 nucleotides matching TRBD1. The CDR3 extends over 17 amino acids. V lost 4 bases, J lost 6 bases, and 17 bases stayed unmatched. Germline V gene lookup returns CDR1 GTSNPN and CDR2 SVGIG (reference sequence). Written as DNA, the CDR3 is TGTGCCTGGAAGCCAGGGGGCCCGAATCCCTGGGAAAACACCATATATTTT. Its protein is CAWKPGGPNPWENTIYF.

This chain connects TRBV4-2 to TRBJ1-5, with TRBD1 matching over 11 bases. CDR1 and CDR2 (germline): LGHNA, YNFKEQ. The CDR3 has 16 amino acids. After removal of 2 bases from V and 6 bases from J, the junction contained 6 bases not matched to a gene. The CDR3 nucleotides are TGTGCCAGCAGCCAAAAAACCGGGACAGGGGGTCAGCCCCAGCATTTT. Encoded protein: CASSQKTGTGGQPQHF.

The chain recombines TRBV2 with TRBJ1-4; D gene uncertain. CDR3 length equals 12 residues. The V end was cut by 6 bases, the J end by 8 bases, with 10 bases between. Germline CDR1 is SNHLY and CDR2 is FYNNEI. The CDR3 sequence is CASRGAGEKLFF. For the CDR3, the DNA is TGTGCCAGCAGGGGTGCAGGCGAAAAACTGTTTTTT.

This chain uses TRBV7-2 with TRBJ2-5; tentative D call: TRBD1 (7 bases). Germline CDR1 reads SGHTA; CDR2 reads FQGNSA. The CDR3 is 18 amino acids. V was clipped by 7 bases and J by 4 bases, with 28 bases between them. CDR3 in amino acids: CASTLQGRDRQIGETQYF. In DNA form, the CDR3 reads TGTGCCAGCACCCTACAGGGGCGGGACAGACAAATAGGAGAGACCCAGTACTTC. Full variable domain (missing parts from reference TRBV7-2 and TRBJ2-5): GAGVSQSPSNKVTEKGKDVELRCDPISGHTALYWYRQSLGQGLEFLIYFQGNSAPDKSGLPSDRFSAERTGGSVSTLTIQRTQQEDSAVYLCASTLQGRDRQIGETQYFGPGTRLLVL.

The V gene is TRBV9, the J gene TRBJ1-4; no clear D gene. The CDR3 runs 14 residues. Germline V lookup: CDR1 SGDLS, CDR2 YYNGEE. V lost 3 bases to trimming and J lost 8 bases, with 14 bases between them. The chain's CDR3 is CASSAGGIPEKLFF. The CDR3 DNA reads TGTGCCAGCAGCGCCGGAGGGATACCCGAAAAACTGTTTTTT.

This clone was counted a few times. The chain couples TRBV19 to TRBJ2-6; no definite D call. The CDR3 loop spans 19 amino acids. Between the trimmed V and J ends, which lost 0 bases and 0 bases, there was a span of 15 bases. Germline CDR1 and CDR2: LNHDA and SQIVND (reference sequence). The CDR3 DNA is TGTGCCAGTAGTATAGATCAGGAACAGACTTTCTCTGGGGCCAACGTCCTGACTTTC. Protein: CASSIDQEQTFSGANVLTF.

V and J are TRBV3-1 (or the pseudogene TRBV3-2) and TRBJ2-7, with D hard to call. The CDR3 covers 12 residues. Looked up from germline, CDR1 is LGHDT and CDR2 is YNNKEL (reference sequence). V dropped 4 bases and J dropped 1 base, with 5 bases sitting between them. The CDR3 region has the DNA TGTGCCAGCAGCCGGGTTTCCTACGAGCAGTACTTC. Protein product: CASSRVSYEQYF.

The chain carries TRBV7-9 and TRBJ2-6, with D unclear. V lost 2 bases to trimming and J lost 2 bases, with 4 bases between them. Germline V CDR1 and CDR2: SEHNR, FQNEAQ (reference sequence). This CDR3 region has 14 residues. The CDR3 nucleotides are TGTGCCAGCAGCTTAAATGCTGGGGCCAACGTCCTGACTTTC. Its translation is CASSLNAGANVLTF.

This chain joins TRBV6-1 and TRBJ1-2; 8 bases agree with TRBD1. Germline V CDR1 and CDR2: MNHNS, SASEGT. The CDR3 covers 16 residues. Trimming took 0 bases from V and 13 from J; bases not matched to a gene: 16. The CDR3 nucleotides read TGTGCCAGCAGTGAAGCTCGGACAGGGACGCCGGCGGTGTTCACCTTC. It translates to CASSEARTGTPAVFTF.

This chain links TRBV6-8 with TRBJ1-5; no clear D gene. Deletions cut 6 bases from V and 2 bases from J, with 2 bases between. CDR1 is MNHGY and CDR2 is SAAAGT in the germline V gene. The CDR3 has 11 amino acids. The CDR3 loop reads CASRRNQPQHF. The CDR3, as DNA: TGTGCCAGCAGGCGCAATCAGCCCCAGCATTTT.

This clone has just one count. The genes are TRBV5-5 and TRBJ1-1; D may be TRBD1 (6 bases). CDR3 size: 14 residues. Germline V gives CDR1 SGHKS, CDR2 YYEKEE (reference sequence). V shed 4 bases and J shed 1 base, with 11 bases lying between them. CDR3 sequence: CASSTWTENTEAFF. The CDR3 bases are TGTGCCAGCAGCACCTGGACAGAGAACACTGAAGCTTTCTTT.

This clone has a handful of counts. The chain links TRBV7-9 to TRBJ1-2, with D unclear. The ends were cut back, 0 bases at V and 4 bases at J, with 12 bases in the middle. Germline V lookup: CDR1 SEHNR, CDR2 FQNEAQ (reference sequence). This CDR3 spans 15 amino acids. The CDR3 is CASSLATARFYGYTF. Written as DNA, the CDR3 is TGTGCCAGCAGCTTAGCCACAGCACGGTTCTATGGCTACACCTTC.

J is TRBJ2-3 and V is TRBV2, with D perhaps TRBD1 or TRBD2 (5 bases each). The CDR3 is 15 amino acids. CDR1 is SNHLY, CDR2 FYNNEI, per germline. Trimming removed 1 base at V and 0 bases at J, with 8 bases between. In DNA, the CDR3 is TGTGCCAGCAGTGAAGGTGGGGGTAGCACAGATACGCAGTATTTT. This sequence encodes CASSEGGGSTDTQYF. Filled out from reference TRBV2 and TRBJ2-3, the complete variable domain reads EPEVTQTPSHQVTQMGQEVILRCVPISNHLYFYWYRQILGQKVEFLVSFYNNEISEKSEIFDDQFSVERPDGSNFTLKIRSTKLEDSAMYFCASSEGGGSTDTQYFGPGTRLTVL.

This rearrangement joins TRBV15 to TRBJ1-5; 10 nucleotides line up with TRBD1. Losses at the gene ends were 1 base for V and 3 bases for J; bases not matched to a gene: 9. The length of the CDR3 is 18 residues. CDR1 is LNHNV and CDR2 is YYDKDF in the germline V gene (reference sequence). Here the CDR3 DNA reads TGTGCCACCAGCAGAGTGGGGGGTGGACAGGGGGACAATCAGCCCCAGCATTTT. Amino acids: CATSRVGGGQGDNQPQHF.

This chain connects TRBV2 to TRBJ2-7; D is undetermined. Germline CDR1 reads SNHLY; CDR2 reads FYNNEI. This CDR3 spans 13 amino acids. The V end lost 4 bases, the J end lost 0 bases, and 7 bases lay between the germline ends. CDR3 residues: CASSGGGSYEQYF. The CDR3 coding sequence is TGTGCCAGCAGTGGGGGTGGCTCCTACGAGCAGTACTTC.

V and J are TRBV5-1 and TRBJ2-1, with a tentative D call TRBD2 (6 bases). The CDR3 sequence is 16 residues long. V was trimmed by 0 bases and J by 6 bases, leaving 16 bases between them. Germline assignment: CDR1 SGHRS and CDR2 YFSETQ. The CDR3 spells CASSLAAGSRVNEQFF. CDR3 DNA sequence: TGCGCCAGCAGCTTGGCGGCGGGGAGTAGGGTCAATGAGCAGTTCTTC.

The sample holds one count of this clone. The V gene is TRBV7-9, the J gene TRBJ2-1, with 8 bases lining up with TRBD1. The V segment lost 4 bases and the J segment 4 bases; nucleotides outside the gene matches: 15. The germline V gene has CDR1 SEHNR and CDR2 FQNEAQ (reference sequence). The CDR3 sequence is 18 residues long. The CDR3 coding sequence is TGTGCCAGCAGCTCTAGAGCCTCTTCAGGGGGCGCGTACAATGAGCAGTTCTTC. This translates into CASSSRASSGGAYNEQFF.

The chain joins TRBV11-3 to TRBJ2-2; the D is unclear. V was shortened by 1 base and J by 0 bases, with 3 bases between the two germline ends. CDR1 and CDR2 from the germline V gene are SGHNT and YENEEA. CDR3 size: 14 residues. The CDR3 coding sequence is TGTGCCAGCAGCTTAGGGCCGAACACCGGGGAGCTGTTTTTT. As protein: CASSLGPNTGELFF. Together with reference TRBV11-3 and TRBJ2-2, the CDR3 gives the full variable domain: EAGVVQSPRYKIIEKKQPVAFWCNPISGHNTLYWYLQNLGQGPELLIRYENEEAVDDSQLPKDRFSAERLKGVDSTLKIQPAELGDSAVYLCASSLGPNTGELFFGEGSRLTVL.

CDR3 sequence (DNA): TGTGCCAGCAGTGAACGCGGGTACAGACATGGCTACACCTTC. Translation gives CASSERGYRHGYTF. V gene TRBV25-1 combines with J gene TRBJ1-2; no clear D gene. Germline CDR1 MGHDK, CDR2 SYGVNS. The CDR3 runs 14 residues. Trimming cost V 2 bases and J 6 bases, with 13 bases left between them.

The chain employs TRBV11-2 and TRBJ2-7; 7 bases fit TRBD1. Trimming removed 1 base from V and 5 bases from J; junction bases left unmatched: 5. Germline V gives CDR1 SGHAT, CDR2 FQNNGV. CDR3 length equals 14 residues. The CDR3 DNA is TGTGCCAGCAGCTTAGCAGCGACAGGGAACGAGCAGTACTTC. As protein: CASSLAATGNEQYF.

This clone was counted between two and nine times. V gene TRBV7-2 combines with J gene TRBJ2-7; 7 bases are a match to TRBD2. CDR3 length: 14 amino acids. CDR1 SGHTA and CDR2 FQGNSA come from the germline V gene. The V and J ends lost 5 bases and 2 bases, in that order; junction bases with no gene match: 6. CDR3 residues: CASSAASGPYEQYF. The CDR3 region has the DNA TGTGCCAGCAGCGCAGCTAGCGGCCCCTACGAGCAGTACTTC.

The rearrangement joins TRBV6-5 to TRBJ2-7, with D unresolved. This CDR3 has 12 amino acids. V lost 7 bases to trimming and J lost 6 bases, with 13 bases between them. CDR1 MNHEY and CDR2 SVGAGI come from the germline V gene. CDR3 residues: CASKKGPFEQYF. CDR3 bases: TGTGCCAGCAAGAAAGGCCCCTTCGAGCAGTACTTC.

The chain uses TRBV19 and TRBJ1-1; no reliable D call. Deletions cut 4 bases from V and 1 base from J, with 10 bases between. The CDR3 runs 14 residues. Germline-derived CDR1 and CDR2 are LNHDA and SQIVND (reference sequence). CDR3 nucleotides: TGTGCCAGTAGTAAGTGGCGAGCGAACACTGAAGCTTTCTTT. Translating it yields CASSKWRANTEAFF.

The chain joins TRBV27 to TRBJ1-2; 8 nucleotides match TRBD1. CDR1 and CDR2 (germline): MNHEY, SMNVEV (reference sequence). This CDR3 is 15 amino acids long. V shed 6 bases, J shed 6 bases, and the junction held 12 bases outside the gene matches. The CDR3: CASSYGQGRMDGYTF. Written as DNA, the CDR3 is TGTGCCAGCAGCTACGGACAGGGAAGGATGGATGGCTACACCTTC.

V usage is TRBV6-2 or TRBV6-3 and J usage is TRBJ1-2; 9 positions match TRBD1. V was pared by 2 bases and J by 3 bases, with 4 bases of the junction left unmatched. CDR1 is MNHEY and CDR2 is SVGEGT in the germline V gene. This CDR3 contains 15 residues. The CDR3 protein is CASSYQGQGYYGYTF. The DNA of the CDR3 is TGTGCCAGCAGTTACCAGGGACAGGGATACTATGGCTACACCTTC.

The chain combines TRBV21-1 with TRBJ2-7; the table's D call, TRBD2, was not checked against the DNA. TRBV21-1 is noted as a pseudogene. This CDR3 is built from 14 residues. The CDR3 nucleotides read TGTGCCAGCAGGGGGAGGCCCAAGTTCTACGAGCAGTACTTC. Amino acid sequence: CASRGRPKFYEQYF.

This clone was counted once. The chain links TRBV7-2 to TRBJ2-3; D is undetermined. In germline, CDR1 is SGHTA, CDR2 FQGNSA. Trimming pared 3 bases from V and 0 bases from J, leaving 7 bases between. The CDR3 spans 14 residues. In DNA form, the CDR3 reads TGTGCCAGCAGCTTCATGCCCAGCACAGATACGCAGTATTTT. This encodes CASSFMPSTDTQYF.

The rearrangement joins TRBV28 to TRBJ2-5; 7 nucleotides match TRBD1. V gave up 5 bases and J gave up 1 base; unmatched junction bases: 1. The CDR3 is 13 residues long. Looked up from germline, CDR1 is MDHEN and CDR2 is SYDVKM. CDR3 loop: CASSRQGQETQYF. The CDR3 DNA reads TGTGCCAGCAGTAGACAGGGCCAAGAGACCCAGTACTTC. Looking up the rest from reference TRBV28 and TRBJ2-5 gives the full variable domain: DVKVTQSSRYLVKRTGEKVFLECVQDMDHENMFWYRQDPGLGLRLIYFSYDVKMKEKGDIPEGYSVSREKKERFSLILESASTNQTSMYLCASSRQGQETQYFGPGTRLLVL.